These 16 T cell receptor beta chains originate from one sample sequenced in a study of blood T cell repertoires in COVID-19. The method was immunoSEQ multiplex PCR; TCRdb's version includes in-frame clones alone and lacks a portion of them. The sample shows 45,000 to 65,000 clones, around nine tenths of them seen only once. What was sequenced was peripheral blood. These receptors all stem from a man older than 75 with active or convalescent COVID-19.

The chain recombines TRBV7-9 with TRBJ2-1; D remains ambiguous. CDR3 length equals 15 residues. Germline V gene data show CDR1 as SEHNR and CDR2 as FQNEAQ (reference sequence). Between the trimmed V and J ends, which lost 1 base and 9 bases, there was a span of 16 bases. The CDR3 DNA reads as TGTGCCAGCAGCTTAGACTTTTTGTCTTCGAGTGAGCAGTTCTTC. Protein: CASSLDFLSSSEQFF.

This chain uses TRBV19 with TRBJ1-5; tentative D call: TRBD1 (5 bases). CDR1 LNHDA and CDR2 SQIVND come from the germline V gene (reference sequence). This CDR3 region has 14 residues. Trimming removed 1 base at V and 7 bases at J, with 11 bases between. The CDR3 sequence is CASSIGGGRQPQHF. CDR3 DNA: TGTGCCAGTAGTATAGGGGGGGGACGACAGCCCCAGCATTTT.

This rearrangement joins TRBV6-2 or TRBV6-3 to TRBJ1-6; TRBD1 matches at 8 bases. Germline CDR1 reads MNHEY; CDR2 reads SVGEGT. This CDR3 contains 17 residues. J lost 8 bases, V lost 5 bases, and 14 bases had no gene match. CDR3 bases: TGTGCCAGCAGTCTGGACAGGGTTCGAGATATTGATTCACCCCTCCACTTT. It translates to CASSLDRVRDIDSPLHF.

The rearrangement uses TRBV10-3 and TRBJ2-5, with a possible D match to TRBD1 (5 bases). Trimming left V 2 bases short and J 5 bases short, with 9 bases between. The germline CDR1 and CDR2 sequences are ENHRY and SYGVKD. This CDR3 comprises 13 residues. CDR3 nucleotide sequence: TGTGCCATCAGTGAGCCAGGGCTGGAGACCCAGTACTTC. Amino acid sequence: CAISEPGLETQYF.

This sequence joins TRBV25-1 and TRBJ1-5; D is unclear. V was trimmed by 5 bases and J by 0 bases, leaving 8 bases between them. This CDR3 is built from 14 residues. CDR1 and CDR2 (germline): MGHDK, SYGVNS. The CDR3 region is CASSYADSNQPQHF. In DNA, the CDR3 is TGTGCCAGCAGTTATGCGGATAGCAATCAGCCCCAGCATTTT.

DNA of the CDR3: TGCGCCAGCAGCCAAAAGACCGGGACAGGGGAGGTAGGCAATCAGCCCCAGCATTTT. Its translation is CASSQKTGTGEVGNQPQHF. This chain joins TRBV4-1 and TRBJ1-5; the match to TRBD1 covers 10 bases. The CDR3 covers 19 residues. V gave up 2 bases and J gave up 2 bases; unmatched junction bases: 12. The germline CDR1 and CDR2 sequences are MGHRA and YSYEKL.

The chain joins TRBV27 to TRBJ2-1; D is perhaps TRBD1 (5 bases). V was pared by 4 bases and J by 0 bases, with 22 bases between. Germline CDR1 reads MNHEY; CDR2 reads SMNVEV (reference sequence). CDR3 length: 19 amino acids. This chain's CDR3 is CASSSSGQGSFGSYNEQFF. The CDR3, as DNA: TGTGCCAGCAGTTCTTCAGGGCAGGGCAGCTTTGGCTCCTACAATGAGCAGTTCTTC.

The chain uses TRBV4-2 and TRBJ1-6, with 10 bases matching TRBD1. The germline V gene encodes CDR1 LGHNA and CDR2 YNFKEQ. J lost 3 bases, V lost 4 bases, and 6 bases had no gene match. CDR3 size: 17 residues. CDR3 bases: TGTGCCAGCAGCCCTAGACAGGGGGCCGGCTATAATTCACCCCTCCACTTT. Encoded protein: CASSPRQGAGYNSPLHF.

This chain links TRBV4-3 with TRBJ2-1; TRBD2 agrees at 7 bases. The J segment lost 7 bases and the V segment lost 1 base, leaving 10 bases of the junction unmatched. CDR1 is LGHNA, CDR2 YSLEER, per germline. CDR3 size: 16 residues. CDR3 sequence: CASSQGGGAVGNEQFF. The CDR3 nucleotides are TGCGCCAGCAGCCAAGGGGGAGGGGCGGTCGGAAATGAGCAGTTCTTC.

The chain has TRBV5-4 and TRBJ2-7; 9 bases are shared with TRBD1. CDR3 length: 15 amino acids. CDR1 and CDR2 from the germline V gene are SGHNT and YYREEE (reference sequence). The V and J ends lost 4 bases and 0 bases, in that order; junction bases with no gene match: 5. The CDR3 loop reads CASSVGTGFSYEQYF. The CDR3 bases are TGTGCCAGCAGCGTCGGGACAGGGTTCTCCTACGAGCAGTACTTC.

The V call is TRBV5-4, the J call TRBJ2-7, with D unclear. Per the germline V gene, CDR1 is SGHNT and CDR2 is YYREEE (reference sequence). The CDR3 is 14 amino acids. Between the trimmed V and J ends, which lost 6 bases and 6 bases, there was a span of 19 bases. The CDR3 DNA sequence: TGTGCCAGCAAGAACTCCGAGGAGTACTCCGAGCAGTACTTC. It encodes CASKNSEEYSEQYF.

The chain has TRBV7-6 and TRBJ1-1, with D maybe TRBD1 (5 bases). V was clipped by 0 bases and J by 0 bases, with 14 bases between them. CDR1 is SGHVS and CDR2 is FNYEAQ in the germline V gene. The CDR3 runs 17 residues. The CDR3 reads CASSLAVQGWMNTEAFF. The CDR3 region has the DNA TGTGCCAGCAGCTTAGCAGTTCAGGGTTGGATGAACACTGAAGCTTTCTTT.

This chain links TRBV7-2 with TRBJ1-4, with TRBD1 matching 7 bases. Trimming at V came to 1 base and at J to 6 bases, leaving 2 bases not matched to a gene. The CDR3 is made up of 14 amino acids. Germline-derived CDR1 and CDR2 are SGHTA and FQGNSA. The DNA for the CDR3 is TGTGCCAGCAGCTTAGGAGGGACAGATGAAAAACTGTTTTTT. This translates into CASSLGGTDEKLFF.

The CDR3 protein is CASSSTGTGINIQYF. DNA of the CDR3: TGTGCCAGCAGTTCCACGGGGACAGGCATAAACATTCAGTACTTC. V usage is TRBV25-1 and J usage is TRBJ2-4; 8 bases agree with TRBD1. CDR1 is MGHDK and CDR2 is SYGVNS in the germline V gene. This CDR3 region has 15 residues. Trimming took 5 bases from V and 6 from J; bases not matched to a gene: 9.

The chain links TRBV5-1 to TRBJ2-3; 7 bases align to TRBD2. V lost 0 bases, J lost 4 bases, and 8 bases stayed unmatched. Germline V gives CDR1 SGHRS, CDR2 YFSETQ. CDR3 length equals 16 residues. The CDR3 DNA follows: TGCGCCAGCAGCTTGGACTTTCCGGGACTATCAGATACGCAGTATTTT. Translating gives CASSLDFPGLSDTQYF.

V is TRBV19 and J is TRBJ2-1; TRBD1 matches at 7 bases. The germline gives CDR1 LNHDA, CDR2 SQIVND (reference sequence). Unmatched junction bases numbered 7, after V lost 4 bases and J lost 4 bases. CDR3 size: 15 residues. CDR3 sequence reads: CASSTSRGYYNEQFF. The CDR3 coding sequence is TGTGCCAGTAGTACTTCCAGGGGGTATTACAATGAGCAGTTCTTC.